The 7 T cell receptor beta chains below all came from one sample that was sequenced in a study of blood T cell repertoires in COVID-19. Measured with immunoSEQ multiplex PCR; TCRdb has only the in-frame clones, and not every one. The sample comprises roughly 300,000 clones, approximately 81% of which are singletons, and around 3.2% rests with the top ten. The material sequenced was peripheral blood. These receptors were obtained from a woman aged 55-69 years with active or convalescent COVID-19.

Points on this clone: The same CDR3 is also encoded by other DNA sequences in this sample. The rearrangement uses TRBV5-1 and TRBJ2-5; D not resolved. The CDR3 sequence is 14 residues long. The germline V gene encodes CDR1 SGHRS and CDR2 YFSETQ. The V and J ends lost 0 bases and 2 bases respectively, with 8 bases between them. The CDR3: CASSLESVQETQYF. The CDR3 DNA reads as TGCGCCAGCAGCTTGGAGTCAGTTCAAGAGACCCAGTACTTC.

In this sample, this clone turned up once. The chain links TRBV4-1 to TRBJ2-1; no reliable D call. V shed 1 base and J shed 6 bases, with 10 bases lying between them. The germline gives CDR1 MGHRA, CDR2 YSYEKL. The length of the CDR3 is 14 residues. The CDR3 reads CASSQAPRGNEQFF. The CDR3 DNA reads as TGCGCCAGCAGCCAAGCCCCGAGAGGCAATGAGCAGTTCTTC.

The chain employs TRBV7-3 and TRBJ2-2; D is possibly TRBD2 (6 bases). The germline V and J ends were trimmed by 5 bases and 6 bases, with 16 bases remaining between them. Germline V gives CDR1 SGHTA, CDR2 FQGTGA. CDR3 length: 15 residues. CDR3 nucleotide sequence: TGTGCCAGCAGCCTGCGACGCGGGGCCTCCGGGGAGCTGTTTTTT. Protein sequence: CASSLRRGASGELFF.

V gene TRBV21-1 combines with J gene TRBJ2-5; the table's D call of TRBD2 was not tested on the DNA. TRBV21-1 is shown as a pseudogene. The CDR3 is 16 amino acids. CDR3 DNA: TGTGCCAGCAGCAAAAGAGTGTCAAAGCGGGGGGAGACCCAGTACTTC. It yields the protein CASSKRVSKRGETQYF.

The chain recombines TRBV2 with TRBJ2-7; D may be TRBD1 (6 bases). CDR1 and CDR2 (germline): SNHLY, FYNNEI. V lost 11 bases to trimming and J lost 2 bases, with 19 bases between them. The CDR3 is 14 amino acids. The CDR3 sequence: CACHRDNLAYEQYF. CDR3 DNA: TGTGCCTGTCACCGGGACAACCTAGCCTACGAGCAGTACTTC.

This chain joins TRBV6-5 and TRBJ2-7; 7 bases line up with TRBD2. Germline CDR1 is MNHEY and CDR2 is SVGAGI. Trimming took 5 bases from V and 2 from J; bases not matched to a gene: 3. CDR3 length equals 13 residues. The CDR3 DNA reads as TGTGCCAGCAGTCCCCGGGAGGCCTACGAGCAGTACTTC. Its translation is CASSPREAYEQYF.

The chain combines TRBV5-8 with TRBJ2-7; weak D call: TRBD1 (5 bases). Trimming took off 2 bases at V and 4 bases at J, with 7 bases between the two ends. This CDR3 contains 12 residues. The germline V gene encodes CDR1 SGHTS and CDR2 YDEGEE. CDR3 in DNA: TGTGCCAGCAGCTTAAGGGGTTACGAGCAGTACTTC. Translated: CASSLRGYEQYF.